This is a list of T cell receptor beta chains from one sample in a study of blood T cell repertoires in COVID-19. Sequencing was performed with immunoSEQ multiplex PCR; in TCRdb, only in-frame clones are kept and a portion is missing. This sample has roughly 260,000 clones, with roughly nine tenths found just once. Material: peripheral blood. The source is a man aged 55 to 70 who had recovered from COVID-19. CDR3s include the opening cysteine and the closing phenylalanine or tryptophan. Fields, in order: J gene, clone size, D gene, V gene, CDR3 DNA, CDR3 protein. D genes are given only for firm matches. Size is stated for part of the rows, as once, few or many counts, or as a class when the clone is expanded.

TRBJ1-6,-,-,TRBV5-8,TGTGCCAGCAGCTTGGCATGGACAAACAGAGACCCCCTCCACTTT,CASSLAWTNRDPLHF
TRBJ1-2,-,-,TRBV11-1,TGTGCCAGCAGCTTAGGGCAAACCTTCTATGGCTACACCTTC,CASSLGQTFYGYTF
TRBJ2-3,-,-,TRBV21-1,TGTGCCAGCAGCAACATTTTCTCCTTGACATTCAACACAGATACGCAGTATTTT,CASSNIFSLTFNTDTQYF
TRBJ2-7,-,TRBD1,TRBV30,TGTGCCTGCCAGACCGGGACAGGGGTATCTCGGCAGTACTTC,CACQTGTGVSRQYF
TRBJ2-3,-,TRBD2,TRBV9,TGTGCCAGCAGCGTAGGGTTAGCGGGGGCCGGCACAGATACGCAGTATTTT,CASSVGLAGAGTDTQYF
TRBJ1-2,-,-,TRBV5-4,TGTGCCAGCAGCTTAGACGAGTCCGGGGGCTACACCTTC,CASSLDESGGYTF
TRBJ2-7,-,-,TRBV12-3/TRBV12-4,TGTGCCAGCAGACGACAGGAACCCTACGAGCAGTACTTC,CASRRQEPYEQYF
TRBJ2-1,-,-,TRBV5-1,TGCGCCAGCAGCTTGGTGGCGACAGGTCCAGGGGGGTATGAGCAGTTCTTC,CASSLVATGPGGYEQFF
TRBJ1-1,-,-,TRBV6-6,TGTGCCAGCAGTTTATACAGGGCGAACACTGAAGCTTTCTTT,CASSLYRANTEAFF
TRBJ2-3,once,TRBD2,TRBV2,TGTGCCAGCAAAAGGCTAGCGGGGGCATCAGATACGCAGTATTTT,CASKRLAGASDTQYF
TRBJ2-3,-,TRBD2,TRBV5-5,TGTGCCAGCAGCTTGGAGGTTTTTAGCGGGGGGGCTGGAGATACGCAGTATTTT,CASSLEVFSGGAGDTQYF
TRBJ1-2,-,TRBD1,TRBV19,TGTGCCAGTAGTCTCCAGGGGGGCATGGATGGCTACACCTTC,CASSLQGGMDGYTF
TRBJ1-2,-,-,TRBV5-1,TGCGCCAGCAGCTCCTCAGGGTCACTCCCTGGCTACACCTTC,CASSSSGSLPGYTF
TRBJ2-7,-,TRBD1,TRBV5-1,TGCGCCAGCAGTTCTACGAGGACAGGGGGCCCTGGGGGTGACGAGCAGTACTTC,CASSSTRTGGPGGDEQYF
TRBJ2-3,-,-,TRBV19,TGTGCCAGTAGTATAGGATCGGGGGGCCCCAGCACAGATACGCAGTATTTT,CASSIGSGGPSTDTQYF
TRBJ1-1,-,-,TRBV9,TGTGCCAGCGGTAGGGAGGGGCAGGGGAACACTGAAGCTTTCTTT,CASGREGQGNTEAFF
TRBJ2-6,-,-,TRBV6-6,TGTGCCAGCAGTCTGGGCGGGATCTCTGGGGCCAACGTCCTGACTTTC,CASSLGGISGANVLTF
TRBJ1-1,-,TRBD1,TRBV6-5,TGTGCCAGCAGTAGCGGAGGGACAGGGGAGCCTGAAGCTTTCTTT,CASSSGGTGEPEAFF
TRBJ1-5,-,-,TRBV28,TGTGCCAGCAGTCCCCCGGCAGGGCTCCAGCCCCAGCATTTT,CASSPPAGLQPQHF
TRBJ2-7,-,-,TRBV6-5,TGTGCCAGCAGTTACGAGAGGGGAGGCGAGCAGTACTTC,CASSYERGGEQYF
TRBJ1-1,-,-,TRBV5-1,TGCGCCAGCAGCTTGGGAGGGCAGAACACTGAAGCTTTCTTT,CASSLGGQNTEAFF
TRBJ1-1,-,-,TRBV15,TGTGCCACCAGCAGAGATCCTTCTGTGAACACTGAAGCTTTCTTT,CATSRDPSVNTEAFF
TRBJ2-7,-,-,TRBV12-3/TRBV12-4,TGTGCCAGCAGCTTGACAGAGACCTACGAGCAGTACTTC,CASSLTETYEQYF
TRBJ2-2,-,-,TRBV24-1,TGTGCCACCTTCTTATCTGTTGGGCAGAGAAATCCAAAGAACACCGGGGAGCTGTTTTTT,CATFLSVGQRNPKNTGELFF
TRBJ1-5,-,-,TRBV6-2/TRBV6-3,TGTGCCAGCAGTACGGGGTCCAGCAATCAGCCCCAGCATTTT,CASSTGSSNQPQHF
TRBJ2-7,-,TRBD2,TRBV6-5,TGTGCCAGCAGCCTCTCCGGGGGGGCACTGGGGGAGCAGTACTTC,CASSLSGGALGEQYF
TRBJ2-3,-,TRBD2,TRBV7-2,TGTGCCAGCAGCTTAGATGCTAGCGGGCCACACGGTTTT,CASSLDASGPHGF
TRBJ2-7,-,TRBD2,TRBV6-5,TGTGCCAGCAGTTACCCGACTAGCGGGGGGCCGGGGGAGCAGTACTTC,CASSYPTSGGPGEQYF
TRBJ1-2,-,-,TRBV2,TGTGCCAGCAGTGAAGCCACTGTGTTCTATGGCTACACCTTC,CASSEATVFYGYTF
TRBJ1-1,-,-,TRBV7-2,TGTGCCAGCAGCTCGACAGCTCATAACACTGAAGCTTTCTTT,CASSSTAHNTEAFF
TRBJ2-5,-,-,TRBV6-5,TGTGCCAGCAGTTATGGGGGGAAGAGAGAGACCCAGTACTTC,CASSYGGKRETQYF
TRBJ2-7,-,TRBD2,TRBV7-8,TGTGCCAGCAGGCCCTCGGGGGGAGCCTACGAGCAGTACTTC,CASRPSGGAYEQYF
TRBJ1-3,-,-,TRBV10-2,TGCGCCAGCAGTGCCAGTGGAAACACCATATATTTT,CASSASGNTIYF
TRBJ2-1,-,-,TRBV30,TGTGCCTGGAGAAGGGAGAGCTCCTACAATGAGCAGTTCTTC,CAWRRESSYNEQFF
TRBJ1-6,-,TRBD1,TRBV30,TGTGCCTGGAGATCCGGGACAGGGGCAAATAATTCACCCCTCCACTTT,CAWRSGTGANNSPLHF
TRBJ1-5,-,TRBD1,TRBV19,TGTGCCAGTAGTTTTAAACCCGGGACAGGGATGAATCAGCCCCAGCATTTT,CASSFKPGTGMNQPQHF
TRBJ2-1,few,TRBD2,TRBV3-1/TRBV3-2,TGTGCCAGCAGCCGAAATAGCGGGGGGGACAATGAGCAGTTCTTC,CASSRNSGGDNEQFF
TRBJ2-7,-,TRBD2,TRBV7-9,TGTGCCAGCAGCAGACTAGCGGGGGGGAACGAGCAGTACTTC,CASSRLAGGNEQYF
TRBJ1-2,-,-,TRBV6-5,TGTGCCAGCAGGGGCGGGACGGTGGTAGGCTACACCTTC,CASRGGTVVGYTF
TRBJ2-3,-,TRBD2,TRBV15,TGTGCCACCAGCAGAGGGAAGCGGGGGCTCACAGATACGCAGTATTTT,CATSRGKRGLTDTQYF
TRBJ1-6,-,-,TRBV7-9,TGTGCCAGCAGCCGAGGGGGGGCCCAGTCACCCCTCCACTTT,CASSRGGAQSPLHF
TRBJ2-2,-,-,TRBV5-1,TGCGCCAGCAGCTATCAGTTGGCCGGGGAGCTGTTTTTT,CASSYQLAGELFF
TRBJ1-4,-,-,TRBV27,TGTGCCAGCAGATCTGCGGGGTCTCCGGGTGAAAAACTGTTTTTT,CASRSAGSPGEKLFF
TRBJ2-7,-,TRBD1,TRBV19,TGTGCCAGTAGTATGTCCGGGACAGCATACTACGAGCAGTACTTC,CASSMSGTAYYEQYF
TRBJ2-7,-,-,TRBV2,TGTGCCAGCAGTGTTATACAGAGCTCCTACGAGCAGTACTTC,CASSVIQSSYEQYF
TRBJ2-3,-,TRBD2,TRBV7-2,TGTGCCAGCAGCCCTAGCGGGGGGGCCACAGATACGCAGTATTTT,CASSPSGGATDTQYF
TRBJ2-1,-,TRBD2,TRBV3-1/TRBV3-2,TGTGCCAGCAGCCAAGATGTTAGCGGGGGTGGTGAGCAGTTCTTC,CASSQDVSGGGEQFF